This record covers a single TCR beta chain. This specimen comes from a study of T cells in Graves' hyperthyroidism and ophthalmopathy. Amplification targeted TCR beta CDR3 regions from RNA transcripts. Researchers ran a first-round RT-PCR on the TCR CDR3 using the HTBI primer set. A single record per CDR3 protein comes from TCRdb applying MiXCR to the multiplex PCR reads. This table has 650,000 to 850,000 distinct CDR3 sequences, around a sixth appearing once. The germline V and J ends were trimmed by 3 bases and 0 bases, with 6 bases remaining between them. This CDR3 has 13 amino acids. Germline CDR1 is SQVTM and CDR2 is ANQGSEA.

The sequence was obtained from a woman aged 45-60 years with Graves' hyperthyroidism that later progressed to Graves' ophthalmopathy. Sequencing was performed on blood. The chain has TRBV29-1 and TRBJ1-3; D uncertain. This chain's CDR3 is CSVDTDSGNTIYF. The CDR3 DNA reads TGCAGCGTTGATACAGACTCTGGAAACACCATATATTTT.